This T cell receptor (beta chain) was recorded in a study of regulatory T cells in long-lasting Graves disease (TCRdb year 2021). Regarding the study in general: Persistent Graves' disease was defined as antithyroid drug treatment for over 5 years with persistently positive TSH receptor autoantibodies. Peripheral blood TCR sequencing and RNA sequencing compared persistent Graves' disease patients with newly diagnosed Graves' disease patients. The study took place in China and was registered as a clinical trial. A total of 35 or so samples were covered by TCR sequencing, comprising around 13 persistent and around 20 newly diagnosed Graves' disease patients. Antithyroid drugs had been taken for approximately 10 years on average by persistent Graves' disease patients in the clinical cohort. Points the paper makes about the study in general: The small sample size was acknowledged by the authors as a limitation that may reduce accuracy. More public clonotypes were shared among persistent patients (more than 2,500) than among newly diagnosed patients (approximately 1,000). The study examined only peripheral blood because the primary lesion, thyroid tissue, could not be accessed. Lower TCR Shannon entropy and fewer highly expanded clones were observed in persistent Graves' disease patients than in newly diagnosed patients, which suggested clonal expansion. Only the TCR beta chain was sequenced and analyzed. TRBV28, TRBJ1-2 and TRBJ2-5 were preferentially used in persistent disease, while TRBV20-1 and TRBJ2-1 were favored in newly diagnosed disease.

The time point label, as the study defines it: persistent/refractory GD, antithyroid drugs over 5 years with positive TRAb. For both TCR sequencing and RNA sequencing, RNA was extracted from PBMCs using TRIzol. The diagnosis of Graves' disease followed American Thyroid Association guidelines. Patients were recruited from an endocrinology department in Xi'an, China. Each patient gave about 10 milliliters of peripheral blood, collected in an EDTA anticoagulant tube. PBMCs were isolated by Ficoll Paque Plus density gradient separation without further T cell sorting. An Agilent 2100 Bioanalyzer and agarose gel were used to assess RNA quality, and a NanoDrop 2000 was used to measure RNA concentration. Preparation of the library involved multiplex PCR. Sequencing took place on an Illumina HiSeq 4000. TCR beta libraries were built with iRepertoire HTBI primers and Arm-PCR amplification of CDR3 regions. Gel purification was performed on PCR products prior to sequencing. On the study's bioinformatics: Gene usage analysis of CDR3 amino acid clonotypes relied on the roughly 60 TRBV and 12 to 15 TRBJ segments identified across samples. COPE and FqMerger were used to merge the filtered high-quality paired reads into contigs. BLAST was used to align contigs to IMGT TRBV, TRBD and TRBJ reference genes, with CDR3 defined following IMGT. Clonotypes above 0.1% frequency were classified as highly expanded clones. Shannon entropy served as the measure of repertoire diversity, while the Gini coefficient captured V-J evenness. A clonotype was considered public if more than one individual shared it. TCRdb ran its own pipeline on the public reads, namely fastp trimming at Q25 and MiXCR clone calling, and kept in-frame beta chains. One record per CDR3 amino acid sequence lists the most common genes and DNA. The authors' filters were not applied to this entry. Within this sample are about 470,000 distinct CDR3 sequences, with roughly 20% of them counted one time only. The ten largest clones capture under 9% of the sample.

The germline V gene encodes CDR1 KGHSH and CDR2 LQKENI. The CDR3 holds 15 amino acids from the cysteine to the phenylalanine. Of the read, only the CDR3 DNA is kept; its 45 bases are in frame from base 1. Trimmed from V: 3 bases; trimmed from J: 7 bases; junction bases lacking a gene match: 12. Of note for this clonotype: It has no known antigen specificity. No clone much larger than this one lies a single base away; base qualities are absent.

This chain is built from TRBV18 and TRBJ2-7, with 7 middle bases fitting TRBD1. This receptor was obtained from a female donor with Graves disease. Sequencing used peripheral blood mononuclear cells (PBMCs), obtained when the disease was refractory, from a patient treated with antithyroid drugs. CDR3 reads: CASSPAGTAIREQYF. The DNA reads TGTGCCAGCTCACCTGCCGGGACAGCCATTAGGGAGCAGTACTTC.